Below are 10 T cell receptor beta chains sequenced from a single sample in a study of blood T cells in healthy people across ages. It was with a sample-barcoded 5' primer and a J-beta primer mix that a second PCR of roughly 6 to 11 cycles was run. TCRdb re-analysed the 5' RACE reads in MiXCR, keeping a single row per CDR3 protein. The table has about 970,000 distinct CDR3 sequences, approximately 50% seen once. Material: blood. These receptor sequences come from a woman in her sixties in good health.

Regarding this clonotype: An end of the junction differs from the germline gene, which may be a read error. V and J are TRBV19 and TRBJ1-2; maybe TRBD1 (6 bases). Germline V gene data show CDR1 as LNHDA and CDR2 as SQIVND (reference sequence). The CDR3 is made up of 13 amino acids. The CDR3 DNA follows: TGCGCCAGTAGTATGCAGGGGCGCGATGGCTACACCTTC. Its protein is CASSMQGRDGYTF.

CDR3 protein: CASSPADRPDTQYF. CDR3 sequence (DNA): TGTGCCAGCAGTCCCGCCGACAGACCCGATACGCAGTATTTT. This chain joins TRBV28 and TRBJ2-3; D possibly corresponds to TRBD1 (5 bases). The CDR3 has 14 amino acids. Germline V gene data show CDR1 as MDHEN and CDR2 as SYDVKM. V lost 5 bases and J 6 bases, leaving 15 bases between the germline ends.

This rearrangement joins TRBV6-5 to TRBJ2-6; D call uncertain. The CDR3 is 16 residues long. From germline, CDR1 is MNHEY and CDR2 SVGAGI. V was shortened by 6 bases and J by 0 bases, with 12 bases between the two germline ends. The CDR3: CASSDPYGSGANVLTF. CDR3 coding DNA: TGTGCCAGCAGCGACCCTTATGGCTCTGGGGCCAACGTCCTGACTTTC.

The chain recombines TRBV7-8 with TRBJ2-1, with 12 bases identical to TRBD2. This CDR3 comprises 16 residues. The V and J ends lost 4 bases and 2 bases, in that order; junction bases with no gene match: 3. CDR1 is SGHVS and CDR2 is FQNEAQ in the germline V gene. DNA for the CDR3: TGTGCCAGCAGCTCAGGACTAGCGGGACCCTACAATGAGCAGTTCTTC. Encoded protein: CASSSGLAGPYNEQFF. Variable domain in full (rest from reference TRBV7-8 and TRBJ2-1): GAGVSQSPRYKVAKRGQDVALRCDPISGHVSLFWYQQALGQGPEFLTYFQNEAQLDKSGLPSDRFFAERPEGSVSTLKIQRTQQEDSAVYLCASSSGLAGPYNEQFFGPGTRLTVL.

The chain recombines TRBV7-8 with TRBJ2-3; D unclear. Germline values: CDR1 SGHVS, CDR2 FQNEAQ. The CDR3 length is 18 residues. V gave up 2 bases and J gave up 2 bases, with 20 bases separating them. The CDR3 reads CASSLKGRALEITDTQYF. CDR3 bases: TGTGCCAGCAGCTTAAAGGGTAGGGCCCTCGAGATCACAGATACGCAGTATTTT.

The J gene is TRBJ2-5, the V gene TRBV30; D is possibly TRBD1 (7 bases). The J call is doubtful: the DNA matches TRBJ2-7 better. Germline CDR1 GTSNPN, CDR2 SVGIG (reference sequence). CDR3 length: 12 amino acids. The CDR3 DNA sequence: TGTGCCTGGGCGCGGGACAGCTACGAGCAGTACTTC. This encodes CAWARDSYEQYF.

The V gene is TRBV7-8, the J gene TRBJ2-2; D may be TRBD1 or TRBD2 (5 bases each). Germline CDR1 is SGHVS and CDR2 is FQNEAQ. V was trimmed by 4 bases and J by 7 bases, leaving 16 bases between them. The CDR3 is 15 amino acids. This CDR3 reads CASSSGTGIGGELFF. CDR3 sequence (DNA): TGTGCCAGCAGCTCGGGGACGGGTATTGGCGGGGAGCTGTTTTTT. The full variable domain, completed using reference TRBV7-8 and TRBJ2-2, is GAGVSQSPRYKVAKRGQDVALRCDPISGHVSLFWYQQALGQGPEFLTYFQNEAQLDKSGLPSDRFFAERPEGSVSTLKIQRTQQEDSAVYLCASSSGTGIGGELFFGEGSRLTVL.

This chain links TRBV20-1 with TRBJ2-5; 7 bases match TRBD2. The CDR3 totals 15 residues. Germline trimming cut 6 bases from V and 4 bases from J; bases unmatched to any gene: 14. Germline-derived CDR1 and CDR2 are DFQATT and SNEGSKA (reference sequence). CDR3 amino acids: CSAPTSKYHGETQYF. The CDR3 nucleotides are TGCAGTGCGCCGACTAGCAAGTATCACGGAGAGACCCAGTACTTC.

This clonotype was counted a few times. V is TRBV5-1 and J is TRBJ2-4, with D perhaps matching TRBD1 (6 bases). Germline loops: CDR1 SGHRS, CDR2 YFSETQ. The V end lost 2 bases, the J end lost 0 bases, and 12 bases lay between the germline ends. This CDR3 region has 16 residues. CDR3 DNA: TGCGCCAGCAGCTTACAGGACAGCGTAGCCAAAAACATTCAGTACTTC. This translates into CASSLQDSVAKNIQYF.

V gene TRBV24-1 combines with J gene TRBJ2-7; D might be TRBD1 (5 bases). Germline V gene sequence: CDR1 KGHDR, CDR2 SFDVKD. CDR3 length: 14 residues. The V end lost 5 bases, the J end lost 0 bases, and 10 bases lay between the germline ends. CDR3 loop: CATSGGVSSYEQYF. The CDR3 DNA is TGTGCCACCAGTGGGGGCGTAAGCTCCTACGAGCAGTACTTC.